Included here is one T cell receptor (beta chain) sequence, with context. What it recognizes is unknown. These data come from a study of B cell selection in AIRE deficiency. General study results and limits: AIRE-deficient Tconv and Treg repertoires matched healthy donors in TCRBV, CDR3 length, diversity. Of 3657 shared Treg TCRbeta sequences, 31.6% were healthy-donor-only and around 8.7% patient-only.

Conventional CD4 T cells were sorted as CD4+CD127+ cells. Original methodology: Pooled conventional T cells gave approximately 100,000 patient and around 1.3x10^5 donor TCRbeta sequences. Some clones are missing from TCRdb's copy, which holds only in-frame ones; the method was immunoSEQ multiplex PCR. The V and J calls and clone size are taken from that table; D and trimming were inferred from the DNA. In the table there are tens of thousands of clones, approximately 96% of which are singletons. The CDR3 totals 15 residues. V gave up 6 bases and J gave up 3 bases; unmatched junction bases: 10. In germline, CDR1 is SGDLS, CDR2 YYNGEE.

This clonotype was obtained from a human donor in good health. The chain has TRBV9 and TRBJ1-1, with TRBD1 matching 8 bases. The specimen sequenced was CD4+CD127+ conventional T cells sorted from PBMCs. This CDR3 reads CASKGEATGDTEAFF. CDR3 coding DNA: TGTGCCAGCAAGGGGGAAGCGACAGGGGACACTGAAGCTTTCTTT.